This TCR beta chain came from a study of CD8 T cells in Susac syndrome. Reverse transcription of roughly 0.5 to 1 ug RNA was carried out with random hexamers. TCRdb fed the immunoSEQ multiplex PCR reads into MiXCR, producing one record per CDR3 protein. The table lists tens of thousands of distinct CDR3 sequences, 85% to 95% of them singletons. CDR1 SGDLS and CDR2 YYNGEE come from the germline V gene. The CDR3 totals 15 residues. Trimming removed 3 bases from V and 6 bases from J; junction bases left unmatched: 9. The receptor was derived from a human donor with Susac syndrome. Sequenced: CD8+ T cells from PBMCs. The rearrangement uses TRBV9 and TRBJ1-1; 9 bases map to TRBD1. This chain's CDR3 is CASSANRGQGAEAFF. The CDR3 DNA sequence: TGTGCCAGCAGCGCCAACAGGGGGCAGGGGGCTGAAGCTTTCTTT.